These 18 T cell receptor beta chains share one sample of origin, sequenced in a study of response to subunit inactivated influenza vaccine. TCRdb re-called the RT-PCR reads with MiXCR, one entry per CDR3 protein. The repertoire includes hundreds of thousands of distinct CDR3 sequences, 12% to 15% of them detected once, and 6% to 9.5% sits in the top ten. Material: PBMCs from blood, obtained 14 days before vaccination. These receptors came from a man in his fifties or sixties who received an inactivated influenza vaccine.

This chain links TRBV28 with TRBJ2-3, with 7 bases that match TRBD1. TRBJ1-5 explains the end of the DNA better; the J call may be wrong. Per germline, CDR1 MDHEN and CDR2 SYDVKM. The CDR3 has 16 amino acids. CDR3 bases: TGTGCCAGCAGTGACCCTCGACTTCGAGGGACAGATACGCAGCATTTT. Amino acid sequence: CASSDPRLRGTDTQHF.

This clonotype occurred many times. The CDR3 region has the DNA TGTGCCAGTCAGTATGGGACTGGAACGGAGACCCAGTACTTC. Translated: CASQYGTGTETQYF. The chain has TRBV12-3 or TRBV12-4 and TRBJ2-5, with D possibly TRBD2 on 6 matching bases. V was trimmed by 9 bases and J by 5 bases, leaving 19 bases between them. This CDR3 has 14 amino acids.

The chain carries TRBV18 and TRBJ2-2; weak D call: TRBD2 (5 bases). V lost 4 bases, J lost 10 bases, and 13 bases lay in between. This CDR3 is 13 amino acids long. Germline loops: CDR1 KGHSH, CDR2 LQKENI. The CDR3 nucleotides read TGTGCCAGCTCACGATCCCGGGGTGAGGAGCTGTTTTTT. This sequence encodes CASSRSRGEELFF.

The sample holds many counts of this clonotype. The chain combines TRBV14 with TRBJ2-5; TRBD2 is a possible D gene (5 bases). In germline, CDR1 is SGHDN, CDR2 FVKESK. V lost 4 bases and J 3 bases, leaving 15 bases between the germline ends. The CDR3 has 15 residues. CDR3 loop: CASSPPRGWKETQYF. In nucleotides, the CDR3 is TGTGCCAGCAGCCCCCCACGAGGGTGGAAAGAGACCCAGTACTTC.

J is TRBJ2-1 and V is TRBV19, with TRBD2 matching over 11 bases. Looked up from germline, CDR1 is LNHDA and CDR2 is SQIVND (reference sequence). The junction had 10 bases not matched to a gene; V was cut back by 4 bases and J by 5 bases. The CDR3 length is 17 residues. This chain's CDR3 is CASSTSLLAGANNEQFF. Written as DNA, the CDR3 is TGTGCCAGTAGTACGAGCCTACTAGCGGGAGCTAACAATGAGCAGTTCTTC.

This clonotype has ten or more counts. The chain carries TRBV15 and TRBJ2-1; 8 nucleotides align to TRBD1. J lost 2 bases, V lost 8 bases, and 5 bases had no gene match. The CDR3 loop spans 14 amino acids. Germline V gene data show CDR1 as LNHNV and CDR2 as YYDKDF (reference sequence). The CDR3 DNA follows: TGTGCCACCCAGAAGGACAGGGCCTACAATGAGCAGTTCTTC. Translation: CATQKDRAYNEQFF.

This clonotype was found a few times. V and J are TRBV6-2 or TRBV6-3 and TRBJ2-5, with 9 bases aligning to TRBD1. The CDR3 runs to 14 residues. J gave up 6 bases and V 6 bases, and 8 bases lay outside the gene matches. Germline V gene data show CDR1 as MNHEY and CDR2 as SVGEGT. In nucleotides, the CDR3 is TGTGCCAGCAGAAGGACAGGGGTTGGAAAGACCCAGTACTTC. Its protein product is CASRRTGVGKTQYF.

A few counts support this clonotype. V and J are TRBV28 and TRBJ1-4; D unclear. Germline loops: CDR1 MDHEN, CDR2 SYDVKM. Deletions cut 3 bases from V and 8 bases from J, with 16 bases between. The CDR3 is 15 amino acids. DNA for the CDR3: TGTGCCAGCAGTTTCGCGGGTCTTAACGACGAAAAACTGTTTTTT. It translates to CASSFAGLNDEKLFF.

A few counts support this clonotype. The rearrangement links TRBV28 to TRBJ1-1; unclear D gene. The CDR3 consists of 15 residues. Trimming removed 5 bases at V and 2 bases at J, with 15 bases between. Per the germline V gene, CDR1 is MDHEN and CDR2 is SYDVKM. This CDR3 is CASSVGSRGNTEAFF. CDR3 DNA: TGTGCCAGCAGTGTAGGATCACGGGGAAACACTGAAGCTTTCTTT.

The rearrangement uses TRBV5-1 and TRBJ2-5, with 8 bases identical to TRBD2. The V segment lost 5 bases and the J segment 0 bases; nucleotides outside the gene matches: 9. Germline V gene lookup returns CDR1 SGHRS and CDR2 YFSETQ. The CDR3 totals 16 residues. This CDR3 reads CASSLTGGNNQETQYF. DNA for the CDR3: TGCGCCAGCAGTTTGACGGGGGGGAACAACCAAGAGACCCAGTACTTC. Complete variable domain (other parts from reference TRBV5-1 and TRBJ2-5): KAGVTQTPRYLIKTRGQQVTLSCSPISGHRSVSWYQQTPGQGLQFLFEYFSETQRNKGNFPGRFSGRQFSNSRSEMNVSTLELGDSALYLCASSLTGGNNQETQYFGPGTRLLVL.

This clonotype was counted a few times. CDR3 loop: CASRRGRRAGVQETQYF. For the CDR3, the DNA is TGTGCCAGCAGACGAGGCAGGAGGGCCGGGGTCCAAGAGACCCAGTACTTC. The rearrangement uses TRBV3-1 and TRBJ2-5, with D maybe TRBD2 (6 bases). CDR3 size: 17 residues. Between the trimmed V and J ends, which lost 6 bases and 1 base, there was a span of 21 bases. Germline CDR1 reads LGHDT; CDR2 reads YNNKEL (reference sequence).

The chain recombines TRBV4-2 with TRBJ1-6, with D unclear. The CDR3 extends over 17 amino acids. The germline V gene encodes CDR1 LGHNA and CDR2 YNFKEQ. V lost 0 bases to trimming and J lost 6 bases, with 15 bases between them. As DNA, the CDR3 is TGTGCCAGCAGCCAAGAGACAAGGAGGGTGGGTAATTCACCCCTCCACTTT. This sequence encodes CASSQETRRVGNSPLHF.

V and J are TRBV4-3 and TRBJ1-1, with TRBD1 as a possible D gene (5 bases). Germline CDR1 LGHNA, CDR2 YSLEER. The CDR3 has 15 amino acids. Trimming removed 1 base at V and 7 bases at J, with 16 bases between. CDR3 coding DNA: TGCGCCAGCAGCCAAGTAATGAGCAGGGCATTTGAAGCTTTCTTT. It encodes CASSQVMSRAFEAFF.

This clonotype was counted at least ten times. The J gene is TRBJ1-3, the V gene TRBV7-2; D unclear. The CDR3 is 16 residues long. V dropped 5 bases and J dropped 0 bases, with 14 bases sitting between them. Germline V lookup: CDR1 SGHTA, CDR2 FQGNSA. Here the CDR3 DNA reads TGTGCCAGCAGCCGATCCCCCCCCCTCTCTGGAAACACCATATATTTT. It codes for CASSRSPPLSGNTIYF.

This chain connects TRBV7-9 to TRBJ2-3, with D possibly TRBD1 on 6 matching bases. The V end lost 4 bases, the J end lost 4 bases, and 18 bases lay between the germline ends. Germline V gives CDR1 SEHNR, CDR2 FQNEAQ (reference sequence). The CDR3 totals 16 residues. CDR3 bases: TGTGCCAGCAGCTGGCAGGGGAAGAGCGCCGCAGATACGCAGTATTTT. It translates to CASSWQGKSAADTQYF.

CDR3 DNA: TGCAGTGCTAGACCCGGGACTAACTATGGCTACACCTTC. Its translation is CSARPGTNYGYTF. V gene TRBV20-1 combines with J gene TRBJ1-2, with D uncertain. CDR1 DFQATT and CDR2 SNEGSKA come from the germline V gene (reference sequence). This CDR3 has 13 amino acids. V lost 2 bases to trimming and J lost 0 bases, with 7 bases between them.

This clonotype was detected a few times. CDR3 nucleotide sequence: TGTGCCAGCAGCTTAGTCGTAGGGGGGGGTTCACCCCTCCACTTT. It codes for CASSLVVGGGSPLHF. The chain has TRBV7-2 and TRBJ1-6; D perhaps matches TRBD1 (6 bases). The germline V gene encodes CDR1 SGHTA and CDR2 FQGNSA. The CDR3 contains 15 residues. V was cut by 1 base and J by 9 bases, with 13 bases left in between.

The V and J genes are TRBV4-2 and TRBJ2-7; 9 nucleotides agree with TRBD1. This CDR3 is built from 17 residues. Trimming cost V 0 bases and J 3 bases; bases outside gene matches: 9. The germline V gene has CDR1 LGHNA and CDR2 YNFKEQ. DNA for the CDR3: TGTGCCAGCAGCCAAGAGGGCGGACAGGGGAGGTACTACGAGCAGTACTTC. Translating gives CASSQEGGQGRYYEQYF.